This T cell receptor beta chain came from a study of cytotoxic CD8 clonotypes in ibrutinib-treated CLL. Study details: The patient breakdown showed roughly 10 relapsed/refractory and some 16 treatment-naive cases, with 17 IGHV unmutated. Each sample contained, on average, almost 260,000 productive templates and 95,000 or so productive rearrangements.

The CDR3 contains 15 residues. Germline V CDR1 and CDR2: LGHNT, FRNRAP. V lost 6 bases to trimming and J lost 2 bases; unmatched junction nucleotides: 5. Profiled with immunoSEQ multiplex PCR; TCRdb holds only in-frame clones, not every one. This table has approximately 300,000 clones, around four fifths appearing once. Study-wide results and caveats: At progression, clonality fell back toward baseline after rising at ibrutinib response.

About 1.8 micrograms of genomic DNA came from cryopreserved PBMCs for TCR beta libraries. In regard to this clone: Its antigen is as yet unknown.

The sequence came from a human donor with chronic lymphocytic leukemia. Sample: PBMCs, taken before ibrutinib treatment. The chain carries TRBV12-5 and TRBJ2-1; TRBD2 agrees at 9 bases. The CDR3 sequence is CASGLGLATYNEQFF. The CDR3 DNA reads TGTGCTAGTGGCCTCGGACTAGCGACCTACAATGAGCAGTTCTTC.